These T cell receptor beta chains were read from a single sample in a study of T cell responses to AZD1222 COVID-19 vaccine. Method: immunoSEQ multiplex PCR; TCRdb's copy keeps in-frame clones and lacks some. Found here are 130,000 to 150,000 clones, 90% to 95% of them singletons; the top ten hold 4% to 6%. The sequencing here drew on peripheral blood, taken on day 0 of AZD1222 vaccination. These receptor sequences come from an adult in good health. CDR3s include the opening cysteine and the closing phenylalanine or tryptophan. The order of the fields is clone size, J gene, D gene, V gene, CDR3 protein, CDR3 DNA. D genes are given only for firm matches. Only part of the rows carry a size: once, few, many, or a class if the clone is expanded.

>NA|TRBJ2-7|NA|TRBV5-1
CASSLYGDEQYF
TGCGCCAGCAGCTTGTACGGGGACGAGCAGTACTTC
>NA|TRBJ1-3|NA|TRBV12-3/TRBV12-4
CASTVNSGNTIYF
TGTGCCAGCACCGTAAACTCTGGAAACACCATATATTTT
>NA|TRBJ2-1|NA|TRBV27
CASSFSNEQFF
TGTGCCAGCAGTTTCTCCAATGAGCAGTTCTTC
>NA|TRBJ1-2|NA|TRBV18
CASSPGGAHLGYTF
TGTGCCAGCTCCCCTGGCGGGGCGCATCTTGGCTACACCTTC
>NA|TRBJ2-7|TRBD1|TRBV11-2
CASSLTGGPAYEQYF
TGTGCCAGCAGCTTGACAGGGGGCCCGGCCTACGAGCAGTACTTC
>NA|TRBJ2-1|NA|TRBV4-3
CASSQDDRYNEQFF
TGCGCCAGCAGCCAAGATGACAGGTACAATGAGCAGTTCTTC
>NA|TRBJ1-3|NA|TRBV6-5
CASRSNVNSGNTIYF
TGTGCCAGCAGGTCAAATGTCAACTCTGGAAACACCATATATTTT
>NA|TRBJ2-7|TRBD2|TRBV28
CAPEREGLAGNSSYEQYF
TGTGCCCCCGAAAGGGAGGGACTAGCGGGAAATAGCTCCTACGAGCAGTACTTC
>NA|TRBJ1-1|NA|TRBV19
CASSIAPQPQRLNTEAFF
TGTGCCAGTAGTATAGCCCCTCAACCACAGCGACTGAACACTGAAGCTTTCTTT
>once|TRBJ2-7|NA|TRBV3-1/TRBV3-2
CASSQGLHEQYF
TGTGCCAGCAGCCAGGGGTTACACGAGCAGTACTTC
>NA|TRBJ2-3|NA|TRBV20-1
CSASPTGLTLPTDTQYF
TGCAGTGCTAGTCCGACGGGACTTACATTACCCACAGATACGCAGTATTTT
>NA|TRBJ2-7|NA|TRBV28
CASRDVRPYEQYF
TGTGCCAGCAGGGACGTTCGACCCTACGAGCAGTACTTC
>NA|TRBJ1-5|NA|TRBV28
CASSLGGGLQGNQPQHF
TGTGCCAGCAGTTTGGGGGGGGGCCTTCAGGGCAATCAGCCCCAGCATTTT
>NA|TRBJ1-4|NA|TRBV29-1
CSVLTQGWPNEKLFF
TGCAGCGTTCTAACCCAGGGTTGGCCTAATGAAAAACTGTTTTTT
>NA|TRBJ1-1|NA|TRBV9
CASSVGQLNTEAFF
TGTGCCAGCAGCGTAGGGCAGTTGAACACTGAAGCTTTCTTT
>NA|TRBJ1-1|NA|TRBV18
CASSPLDRSNSHEAFF
TGTGCCAGCTCACCACTCGACAGATCAAATTCCCATGAAGCTTTCTTT
>NA|TRBJ1-1|TRBD1|TRBV9
CASSASGTGGTEAFF
TGTGCCAGCAGCGCCAGTGGGACAGGGGGCACTGAAGCTTTCTTT